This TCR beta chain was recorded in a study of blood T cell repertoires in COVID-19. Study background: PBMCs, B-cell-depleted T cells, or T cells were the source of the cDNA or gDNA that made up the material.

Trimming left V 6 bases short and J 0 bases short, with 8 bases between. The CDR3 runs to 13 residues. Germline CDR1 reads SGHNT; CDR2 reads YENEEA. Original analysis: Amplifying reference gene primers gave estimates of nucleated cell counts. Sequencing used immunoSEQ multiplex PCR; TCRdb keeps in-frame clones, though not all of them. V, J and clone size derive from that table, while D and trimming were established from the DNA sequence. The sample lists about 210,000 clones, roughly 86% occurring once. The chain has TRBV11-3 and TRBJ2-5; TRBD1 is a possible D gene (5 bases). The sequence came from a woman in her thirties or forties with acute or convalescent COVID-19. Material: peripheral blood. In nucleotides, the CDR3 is TGTGCCAGCAGTAGGACAAACCAAGAGACCCAGTACTTC. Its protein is CASSRTNQETQYF.